This T cell receptor beta chain was recovered during a study of blood T cell repertoires in COVID-19. Study background: The analysed material was cDNA or gDNA that came from T cells, B-cell-depleted T cells, or PBMCs.

Germline V lookup: CDR1 SEHNR, CDR2 FQNEAQ (reference sequence). The V end lost 4 bases, the J end lost 0 bases, and 16 bases lay between the germline ends. The CDR3 is made up of 16 amino acids. Assay: immunoSEQ multiplex PCR; the TCRdb copy retains only in-frame clones and omits some. Of 250,000 to 300,000 clones listed, 80% to 90% are singletons. Sequenced: peripheral blood. The chain is built from TRBV7-9 and TRBJ2-7, with a possible D match to TRBD2 (5 bases). This clonotype was obtained from a woman aged 25 to 39 with COVID-19, enrolled during active disease. For the CDR3, the DNA is TGTGCCAGCAGCTCTTACCGGGAAACGAGCTCCTACGAGCAGTACTTC. This gives the protein CASSSYRETSSYEQYF.